This record concerns one T cell receptor beta chain sequence. The data derive from a study of blood T cell repertoires in COVID-19. Study background: The origin of the acute and convalescent COVID-19 samples was the United States, Italy and Spain.

The method was immunoSEQ multiplex PCR; TCRdb's version includes in-frame clones alone and lacks a portion of them. The data show about 150,000 clones, with 87% seen just once and about 2.5% held by the top ten. The CDR3 totals 17 residues. The rearrangement joins TRBV21-1 to TRBJ1-1; TRBD1, the D gene given by the table, was not confirmed from the DNA. TRBV21-1 has pseudogene status. The TCR originated in a man aged 50 to 60 with active COVID-19. The sequenced material came from peripheral blood. The chain's CDR3 is CASSQIYGDRTHTEAFF. The CDR3 DNA follows: TGTGCCAGCAGCCAGATTTATGGGGACAGGACCCACACTGAAGCTTTCTTT.